The following is a T cell receptor beta chain sequence with its context. This sample was taken from a study of blood T cell repertoires in COVID-19. Overall study context: Sites in the United States, Italy and Spain provided acute and convalescent COVID-19 samples.

Original processing notes: Amplification of reference gene primers provided the estimated nucleated cell counts. Sequencing was performed with immunoSEQ multiplex PCR; in TCRdb, only in-frame clones are kept and a portion is missing. That table furnishes V, J and clone size, whereas the DNA furnished D and trimming. Here the sample spans about 180,000 clones, around 83% being singletons. V lost 0 bases and J 7 bases, leaving 13 bases between the germline ends. The CDR3 runs to 15 residues. Per germline, CDR1 LGHNA and CDR2 YSLEER. Input material: peripheral blood. The V gene is TRBV4-3, the J gene TRBJ1-5, with D unresolved. The receptor's source is a human donor in a cohort sampled during active COVID-19. Written as DNA, the CDR3 is TGCGCCAGCAGCCAAGATCTGGGAGGGTACCAGCCCCAGCATTTT. As protein: CASSQDLGGYQPQHF.